This TCR beta chain was retrieved from a study of blood T cell repertoires in COVID-19 (TCRdb year 2020). A note on the overall study: Recovered participants in ImmuneRACE Cohort 3 were defined by two consecutive negative NP/OP PCR tests, clearance by a healthcare professional, or resolution of symptoms. Samples from collaborators originated in the United States, Italy and Spain and spanned both the acute and convalescent phases of COVID-19. The prospective study material was composed of cDNA or gDNA derived from T cells, B-cell-depleted T cells, or PBMCs. Deeply sampled blood TCRbeta repertoires from subjects exposed to, actively infected with, or recovered from COVID-19 were included in the dataset. The repertoires were released in a freely available public database meant as a resource for research on the immune response to SARS-CoV-2. Samples were obtained from the ongoing ImmuneRACE study (first 160 participants) and from over 1,000 subjects provided by 6 global collaborators. The sample metadata nearly always contained a de-identified subject ID, COVID-19 status, age in years and sex. Where HLA class I and class II types were available, the types were taken from metadata supplied by the sample provider, not from assay-based typing.

The paper as a whole reports these results and caveats: The amount of clinical and demographic metadata varied by source and participant and was provided uncurated.

TCRbeta CDR3 regions were amplified from genomic DNA by means of the immunoSEQ Assay, a bias-controlled multiplex PCR. In the authors' own workflow: Within the assay, amplification of reference gene primers was used to estimate how many nucleated cells each sample contained. To quantify the absolute abundance of each unique TCRbeta CDR3 rearrangement, sequence reads were collapsed and filtered. For each sample, productive Simpson clonality was calculated as the square root of Simpson's diversity index over productive rearrangements. Held by TCRdb, this immuneACCESS table contains in-frame sequences only and omits some clones. Under half of the omission traces to an unresolved V gene where checked; the cause of the rest is unknown. The V and J calls and clone size are taken from that table; D and trimming were inferred from the DNA. This sample comprises about 270,000 clones, 85% to 90% of them detected only once. The ten largest clones add up to over 2% of the sample.

On this clone itself: The antigen it recognizes is unknown. Base qualities were left out, and no much larger clone turns up one base away.

Participants in the prospective study were aged about 18 to 89 years, lived in approximately 26 United States geographic areas, and enrolled through a virtual design. To assign participants to cohorts, the prospective study relied on clinical history that participants themselves reported in a screening survey and a study questionnaire. Each participant in the prospective study had whole blood, serum and a nasopharyngeal or oropharyngeal swab collected by mobile phlebotomists. Over an approximately 2-month period, participants in the prospective study had the option of providing additional blood draws and questionnaires. Before DNA extraction, prospective study blood samples were shipped either frozen or at room temperature. The cysteine opens and the phenylalanine closes a CDR3 of 16 amino acids. The entry retains the CDR3 DNA only, 48 bases that are in frame from base 1. CDR1 and CDR2 are read off the germline V gene as SGHRS and YFSETQ. V is shortened by 1 base, J by 0 bases, and the region joining them spans 8 bases.

The chain employs TRBV5-1 and TRBJ2-6; possibly the D gene is TRBD2, per 5 matching bases. This receptor was identified in a woman aged 60-75 years in a cohort exposed to, infected with or recovered from COVID-19 (not recorded which). Sequenced input: PBMCs or T cells enriched from blood (not recorded which). CDR3 protein: CASSLSGNSGANVLTF. The bases are TGCGCCAGCAGCTTGTCCGGGAACTCTGGGGCCAACGTCCTGACTTTC. When the CDR3 is completed using the reference TRBV5-1 and TRBJ2-6 genes on either side, the full variable domain is KAGVTQTPRYLIKTRGQQVTLSCSPISGHRSVSWYQQTPGQGLQFLFEYFSETQRNKGNFPGRFSGRQFSNSRSEMNVSTLELGDSALYLCASSLSGNSGANVLTFGAGSRLTVL.